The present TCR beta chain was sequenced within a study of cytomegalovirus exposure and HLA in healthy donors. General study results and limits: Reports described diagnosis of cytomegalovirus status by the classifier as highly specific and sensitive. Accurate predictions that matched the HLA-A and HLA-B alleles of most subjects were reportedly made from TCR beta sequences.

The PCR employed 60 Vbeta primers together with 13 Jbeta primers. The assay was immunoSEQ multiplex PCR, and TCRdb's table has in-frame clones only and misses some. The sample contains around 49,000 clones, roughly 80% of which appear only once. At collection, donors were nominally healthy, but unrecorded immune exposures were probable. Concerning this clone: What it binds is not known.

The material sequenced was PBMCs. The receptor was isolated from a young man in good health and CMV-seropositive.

CDR3 coding DNA: TGCGCCAGCTTTAGTGGGGACAGGGGCTACAATGAGCAGTTCTTC. It yields the protein CASFSGDRGYNEQFF. The chain combines TRBV10-2 with TRBJ2-1; 10 nucleotides align to TRBD1. Trimming cost V 8 bases and J 3 bases; bases outside gene matches: 7. The germline gives CDR1 WSHSY, CDR2 SAAADI. This CDR3 comprises 15 residues.